The count of the clone carrying this T cell receptor (beta chain) is one. No antigen is known for it. The length of the CDR3 is 13 residues. Between the trimmed V and J ends, which lost 5 bases and 9 bases, there was a span of 15 bases. Germline assignment: CDR1 SGHDT and CDR2 YYEEEE. Each donor's status was that of a healthy bone marrow donor. The data derive from a study of cytomegalovirus exposure and HLA in healthy donors. The PCR ran on 60 Vbeta and 13 Jbeta primers. Only in-frame clones appear in the TCRdb table, and some are missing; sequencing was by immunoSEQ multiplex PCR. The data contain about 180,000 clones, 60% to 85% of them singletons. Findings and limits, study-wide: Sequencing depth across donors, presence/absence analyses assumed, was roughly uniform.

The genes are TRBV5-6 and TRBJ2-1, with a weak D call TRBD1 (6 bases). Sequenced: PBMCs. The sequence was obtained from a man between 18 and 35 years old in good health and CMV-seronegative. CDR3 nucleotides: TGTGCCAGCAGACTACTAATAGGGGGTGAGCAGTTCTTC. It yields the protein CASRLLIGGEQFF.